This T cell receptor (beta chain) was identified during a study of OX40 agonist ivuxolimab in advanced cancers. This CDR3 region has 17 residues. The germline CDR1 and CDR2 sequences are SNHLY and FYNNEI. The J segment lost 2 bases and the V segment lost 5 bases, leaving 13 bases of the junction unmatched. This clone was counted between two and nine times. Using immunoSEQ multiplex PCR, the repertoire was profiled, and TCRdb retains in-frame clones only, with some absent. There are about 82,000 clones in the sample; more than 85% occur only once, and 2.3% lies in the top ten. The rearrangement links TRBV2 to TRBJ2-3, with 7 bases lining up with TRBD2. The sample was CD4+ or CD8+ T cells sorted from blood, taken in a trial of the OX40 agonist ivuxolimab. The source of this sequence is an adult with an advanced solid tumor such as melanoma, head and neck, liver or kidney cancer. CDR3 sequence (DNA): TGTGCCAGCAGTCCTTCCGTCGCGGGAGCCTCCACAGATACGCAGTATTTT. Translated: CASSPSVAGASTDTQYF.